This TCR beta chain was sequenced for a study of blood T cell repertoires in COVID-19. A few counts support this clone. Compared with germline, one end of the junction differs, possibly owing to a read error. Germline V gives CDR1 SNHLY, CDR2 FYNNEI. This CDR3 has 16 amino acids. TCRdb's copy holds only in-frame clones and misses some; the assay was immunoSEQ multiplex PCR. The sample contains a few hundred thousand clones, 88% of which appear only once. This sequence joins TRBV2 and TRBJ1-4, with no clear D. This receptor was identified in a woman aged 18-29 years who had recovered from COVID-19. Sequenced material: PBMCs or T cells enriched from blood (not recorded which). The CDR3 sequence: CASSEARVSNVGKLFF. The CDR3 DNA sequence: TGTGCCAGCAGTGAAGCGCGGGTGTCCAACGTCGGAAAACTTTTTTTT. Complete variable domain (other parts from reference TRBV2 and TRBJ1-4): EPEVTQTPSHQVTQMGQEVILRCVPISNHLYFYWYRQILGQKVEFLVSFYNNEISEKSEIFDDQFSVERPDGSNFTLKIRSTKLEDSAMYFCASSEARVSNVGKLFFGSGTQLSVL.